In its sample, the clone carrying this TCR beta chain was seen a few times. Antigen unknown. These data belong to a study of T cells after yellow fever vaccination. Study-level background: Fractions of low cell number were prepared using SMART-Seq v4 Ultra Low Input. Study-wide points: There was a possibility that FACS-sorted repertoires contained abundant clonotypes contaminating from the bulk population.

The 5'RACE template-switching step produced TCR cDNA and added a universal primer site and UMIs. TCRdb independently ran MiXCR on the 5' RACE reads; one entry per CDR3 protein. The data contain some 120,000 distinct CDR3 sequences, about 8.2% of them seen just once; the ten biggest clones take up 30% to 40%. Looked up from germline, CDR1 is LGHDT and CDR2 is YNNKEL (reference sequence). V lost 3 bases to trimming and J lost 0 bases, with 6 bases between them. The CDR3 consists of 15 residues. The starting material was CD8+ T cells sorted from PBMCs, obtained on the day of the yellow fever booster vaccination. This clonotype was sampled from a man between 18 and 35 years old who received the YFV17D yellow fever vaccine. The V and J genes are TRBV3-1 and TRBJ2-6; the D is unclear. The CDR3: CASSHQYSGANVLTF. The CDR3 DNA reads TGTGCCAGCAGCCACCAATACTCTGGGGCCAACGTCCTGACTTTC.